This T cell receptor beta chain was recovered during a study of molecular identifiers for immune sequencing clone quantification. As for the study in general: Replicates involved a five-way split of RNA from roughly 20,000 or 100,000 naive CD8 cells, with sequencing of four.

Sorting defined naive CD8 T cells as CD8+CD4-CCR7+CD45RA+. It was with previously described methods and listed TCR primers that bulk TCR libraries were made. TCRdb processed the PCR reads anew with MiXCR; each CDR3 protein has one entry. The data hold fewer than 350,000 distinct CDR3 sequences, with 20% to 25% observed a single time. This clonotype came up many times. The CDR3 length is 16 residues. Germline V gene sequence: CDR1 SGHTA, CDR2 FQGNSA. V was trimmed by 0 bases and J by 4 bases, leaving 14 bases between them. Sequenced sample: naive CD8+ T cells from blood, with Jurkat cell RNA spiked in. Subset: FACS-sorted CD8+CD4-CCR7+CD45RA+ naive T cells. This clonotype was sampled from a human donor in good health. Some libraries in this study had Jurkat cell RNA spiked in. V and J are TRBV7-2 and TRBJ2-3; a weak D match, TRBD2 (5 bases). CDR3 sequence (DNA): TGTGCCAGCAGCTTAGCGACCGGGATCTTATCAGATACGCAGTATTTT. Its protein product is CASSLATGILSDTQYF.